Below, 25 T cell receptor beta chains from the same sample are listed, as sequenced in a study of siplizumab effects on memory and regulatory T cells. Repertoires were generated with immunoSEQ multiplex PCR, while TCRdb's copy carries only in-frame clones and drops some. The sample yields fewer than 60,000 clones, 93% seen once. The sample was CD8+ T cells sorted from blood. The receptors originated from a human donor in good health.

This chain joins TRBV7-2 and TRBJ2-7; D ambiguous. The CDR3 loop spans 15 amino acids. Trimming shortened V by 5 bases and J by 0 bases, and 14 bases separated the two germline ends. Germline V lookup: CDR1 SGHTA, CDR2 FQGNSA. The CDR3 coding sequence is TGTGCCAGCAGCACCCCACATCAACTCTCCTACGAGCAGTACTTC. The encoded protein is CASSTPHQLSYEQYF.

V is TRBV29-1 and J is TRBJ2-7; 8 bases agree with TRBD1. With V trimmed by 7 bases and J by 3 bases, 5 bases remained unmatched. This CDR3 is built from 12 residues. Germline loops: CDR1 SQVTM, CDR2 ANQGSEA. The CDR3 coding sequence is TGCAGCGCGACGGGACAGGTCTACGAGCAGTACTTC. Amino acid sequence: CSATGQVYEQYF.

J is TRBJ2-7 and V is TRBV27, with 10 positions matching TRBD1. Germline lookup yields CDR1 MNHEY and CDR2 SMNVEV (reference sequence). The CDR3 runs 16 residues. J lost 5 bases, V lost 0 bases, and 7 bases had no gene match. For the CDR3, the DNA is TGTGCCAGCAGTTTATCGAACACGGGACAGGGGAACGAGCAGTACTTC. Protein product: CASSLSNTGQGNEQYF.

The chain is built from TRBV19 and TRBJ2-7, with 10 bases lining up with TRBD2. J lost 5 bases, V lost 3 bases, and 4 bases had no gene match. The CDR3 extends over 14 amino acids. Germline CDR1 and CDR2: LNHDA and SQIVND (reference sequence). The DNA for the CDR3 is TGTGCCAGTAGTATTCCTAGCGGGAGCAACGAGCAGTACTTC. Translating it yields CASSIPSGSNEQYF.

The chain links TRBV19 to TRBJ2-1; no definite D call. Germline V gives CDR1 LNHDA, CDR2 SQIVND (reference sequence). This CDR3 is 13 amino acids long. V lost 1 base and J lost 3, with 4 bases in between. CDR3 sequence: CASSIVFYNEQFF. Here the CDR3 DNA reads TGTGCCAGTAGTATAGTCTTCTACAATGAGCAGTTCTTC.

The chain employs TRBV11-3 and TRBJ2-7; no reliable D call. In germline, CDR1 is SGHNT, CDR2 YENEEA. This CDR3 spans 13 amino acids. Trimming left V 0 bases short and J 5 bases short, with 8 bases between. The CDR3 bases are TGTGCCAGCAGCTTAGATCCTCCGGACGAGCAGTACTTC. Amino acid sequence: CASSLDPPDEQYF.

This clone occurred a few times. A read error may produce the germline difference seen at one junction end. J is TRBJ2-7 and V is TRBV10-3; 8 bases match TRBD1. The CDR3 runs to 13 residues. The germline CDR1 and CDR2 sequences are ENHRY and SYGVKD. Here the CDR3 reads CASSLGQGYEQYF. CDR3 bases: TGTGCCAGCAGTCTCGGACAGGGCTACGAGCAGTACTTC.

This clone was observed once. V is TRBV12-5 and J is TRBJ1-2, with a weak D call TRBD1 (5 bases). The CDR3 consists of 13 residues. Per the germline V gene, CDR1 is LGHNT and CDR2 is FRNRAP. Trimming left V 7 bases short and J 7 bases short, with 16 bases between. The CDR3 sequence is CASAPGGEGGYTF. Written as DNA, the CDR3 is TGTGCTAGTGCCCCCGGGGGGGAGGGTGGCTACACCTTC.

This chain uses TRBV6-1 with TRBJ1-2, with a possible D match to TRBD1 (5 bases). The CDR3 is 15 amino acids. Trimming left V 6 bases short and J 2 bases short, with 16 bases between. Germline V gene sequence: CDR1 MNHNS, CDR2 SASEGT. This CDR3 reads CASSSGREPNYGYTF. DNA for the CDR3: TGTGCCAGCAGCTCAGGGCGCGAACCAAACTATGGCTACACCTTC.

The chain is built from TRBV6-6 and TRBJ2-7; tentative D call: TRBD2 (5 bases). This CDR3 has 15 amino acids. In germline, CDR1 is MNHNY, CDR2 SVGAGI (reference sequence). With 5 bases removed from V and 3 bases from J, the gap between germline ends came to 17 bases. The CDR3, as DNA: TGTGCCAGCAGTACCCAACCCGGGGAACACTACGAGCAGTACTTC. This codes for CASSTQPGEHYEQYF.

The count of this clone is one. The chain couples TRBV19 to TRBJ2-7; either TRBD1 or TRBD2 may fit D (5 bases each). From germline, CDR1 is LNHDA and CDR2 SQIVND (reference sequence). V was shortened by 11 bases and J by 4 bases, with 21 bases between the two germline ends. The CDR3 loop spans 14 amino acids. The CDR3 bases are TGTGCCTCCAGCTTCGGGACGGAGAGTTACGAGCAGTACTTC. This encodes CASSFGTESYEQYF.

V gene TRBV6-5 combines with J gene TRBJ2-7, with a possible D match to TRBD1 (6 bases). The CDR3 totals 15 residues. Germline V gives CDR1 MNHEY, CDR2 SVGAGI. The V and J ends lost 6 bases and 3 bases respectively, with 18 bases between them. The CDR3: CASRSGHSYFYEQYF. The CDR3 DNA reads TGTGCCAGCAGGTCGGGACATTCCTACTTCTACGAGCAGTACTTC.

The V gene is TRBV28, the J gene TRBJ2-1; 12 bases are shared with TRBD2. The J segment lost 0 bases and the V segment lost 7 bases, leaving 10 bases of the junction unmatched. This CDR3 comprises 18 residues. Germline CDR1 and CDR2: MDHEN and SYDVKM. CDR3 DNA sequence: TGTGCCAGCACCGGACTAGCGGGATCGAGCAACTCCTACAATGAGCAGTTCTTC. Translated: CASTGLAGSSNSYNEQFF.

V usage is TRBV5-4 and J usage is TRBJ2-7; 7 nucleotides agree with TRBD1. Losses at the gene ends were 0 bases for V and 3 bases for J; bases not matched to a gene: 3. Germline V gives CDR1 SGHNT, CDR2 YYREEE (reference sequence). The CDR3 loop spans 14 amino acids. CDR3 nucleotides: TGTGCCAGCAGCTTGGAAGGACAGGTCTACGAGCAGTACTTC. Protein sequence: CASSLEGQVYEQYF.

The genes are TRBV4-1 and TRBJ2-7, with 9 bases lining up with TRBD2. J lost 3 bases, V lost 3 bases, and 6 bases had no gene match. This CDR3 has 15 amino acids. Germline CDR1 MGHRA, CDR2 YSYEKL. In DNA form, the CDR3 reads TGCGCCAGCAGCCATAAGACTAGCGGAGGCTACGAGCAGTACTTC. This gives the protein CASSHKTSGGYEQYF.

V is TRBV6-6 and J is TRBJ2-4; TRBD2 might be the D (6 bases). Germline V gene sequence: CDR1 MNHNY, CDR2 SVGAGI (reference sequence). The V gene lost 7 bases and the J gene lost 0 bases, with 16 bases spanning the gap. This CDR3 region has 16 residues. The CDR3, as DNA: TGTGCCAGCACCCTTAGCGGCAGGTCAGCCAAAAACATTCAGTACTTC. Translated: CASTLSGRSAKNIQYF.

This rearrangement joins TRBV9 to TRBJ2-3, with D possibly being TRBD1 or TRBD2 (5 bases each). Germline lookup yields CDR1 SGDLS and CDR2 YYNGEE. V was trimmed by 4 bases and J by 0 bases, leaving 12 bases between them. This CDR3 has 15 residues. As DNA, the CDR3 is TGTGCCAGCAGCCCCTGGGACGGAAGCACAGATACGCAGTATTTT. Protein product: CASSPWDGSTDTQYF.

The chain links TRBV5-4 to TRBJ1-5; no clear D. V was pared by 0 bases and J by 5 bases, with 6 bases between. CDR1 SGHNT and CDR2 YYREEE come from the germline V gene (reference sequence). The CDR3 is 13 amino acids. CDR3 sequence: CASSLDGDQPQHF. The CDR3 DNA reads as TGTGCCAGCAGCTTGGATGGTGATCAGCCCCAGCATTTT.

The table lists this clone with a count of one. The J gene is TRBJ2-5, the V gene TRBV5-1, with unresolved D. There are 16 residues in the CDR3. Germline V CDR1 and CDR2: SGHRS, YFSETQ. V lost 4 bases and J lost 0, with 16 bases in between. The CDR3, as DNA: TGCGCCAGCAGCATCGATTTCGGTGGGTACCAAGAGACCCAGTACTTC. This gives the protein CASSIDFGGYQETQYF.

CDR3 in DNA: TGTGCCAGCAGCCAAGTTCCCCCTAGCGCCTACGAGCAGTACTTC. Protein product: CASSQVPPSAYEQYF. The J gene is TRBJ2-7, the V gene TRBV4-2, with a weak D call TRBD2 (6 bases). CDR1 is LGHNA, CDR2 YNFKEQ, per germline. CDR3 length: 15 amino acids. V shed 1 base and J shed 2 bases, with 12 bases lying between them.

V usage is TRBV6-1 and J usage is TRBJ2-7; D might be TRBD2 (6 bases). This CDR3 spans 16 amino acids. Trimming cost V 0 bases and J 4 bases, with 16 bases left between them. The germline CDR1 and CDR2 sequences are MNHNS and SASEGT. CDR3 coding DNA: TGTGCCAGCAGTGAAGCTACTAGCCTAAGTACGTACGAGCAGTACTTC. Its translation: CASSEATSLSTYEQYF.

The gene calls are TRBV4-1 and TRBJ2-5; tentative D call: TRBD1 (6 bases). Judging by the DNA end, TRBJ2-7 fits better; the J call may be wrong. Germline CDR1 and CDR2: MGHRA and YSYEKL. This CDR3 comprises 15 residues. DNA for the CDR3: TGCGCCAGCAGCCAAGGGCCGGGACAAACCTACGAGCAGTACTTC. It specifies CASSQGPGQTYEQYF.

This chain joins TRBV27 and TRBJ2-1; the D gene could be TRBD1 or TRBD2 (5 bases each). The length of the CDR3 is 17 residues. CDR1 MNHEY and CDR2 SMNVEV come from the germline V gene (reference sequence). The V and J ends lost 2 bases and 5 bases respectively, with 19 bases between them. The CDR3 region has the DNA TGTGCCAGCAGTTTACCCTCCGAGGGGCGGGCGGACAATGAGCAGTTCTTC. Protein product: CASSLPSEGRADNEQFF.

This clone was recorded once. In DNA form, the CDR3 reads TGTGCCAGCAGTTTATCCCAGGGTAACTACAATGAGCAGTTCTTC. Encoded protein: CASSLSQGNYNEQFF. The chain couples TRBV27 to TRBJ2-1, with a possible D match to TRBD1 (5 bases). With 0 bases removed from V and 3 bases from J, the gap between germline ends came to 9 bases. The CDR3 is made up of 15 amino acids. CDR1 MNHEY and CDR2 SMNVEV come from the germline V gene (reference sequence).

For the CDR3, the DNA is TGCGCCAGCAGTGCAGGGGTGGGAGAGACCCAGTACTTC. This codes for CASSAGVGETQYF. The chain couples TRBV10-2 to TRBJ2-5, with D perhaps matching TRBD1 (6 bases). Germline assignment: CDR1 WSHSY and CDR2 SAAADI. The V gene lost 4 bases and the J gene lost 4 bases, with 10 bases spanning the gap. The CDR3 covers 13 residues.